This T cell receptor (beta chain) is drawn from a study of metastatic and nonmetastatic thyroid tumors. Methods used by the authors: In papillary thyroid cancer, a distant-metastasis classifier was built using CDR3 differences across clinicopathological groups. MiXCR re-clonotyped the PCR reads for TCRdb. These V and J calls are TCRdb output, not the study's own analysis. Of 20,000 to 25,000 clones in the sample, approximately 11% were seen once. Overall study findings and caveats: Across blood and tumor, TCR beta diversity in malignant thyroid tumors was reportedly significantly higher than in benign nodules.

In this sample, this clone turned up many times. No antigen is known for it. Germline CDR1 is SEHNR and CDR2 is FQNEAQ (reference sequence). Trimming took off 0 bases at V and 4 bases at J, with 6 bases between the two ends. This CDR3 is built from 13 residues. Thyroid surgery was performed in patients who had received no treatment beforehand. Sequenced sample: blood. The genes are TRBV7-9 and TRBJ1-2; no clear D gene. The receptor was derived from a female donor with papillary thyroid cancer or a benign thyroid nodule (not recorded which). Some clones in this sample may be carry-over from other donors' samples. The CDR3 sequence is CASSLAQSYGYTF. CDR3 nucleotides: TGTGCCAGCAGCTTAGCACAGTCCTATGGCTACACCTTC.